The clone carrying this T cell receptor beta chain has a single count. The junction differs from germline at one of its ends, possibly a read error. It was with 60 Vbeta and 13 Jbeta primers that the PCR ran. Assay: immunoSEQ multiplex PCR; the TCRdb copy retains only in-frame clones and omits some. The sample lists some 140,000 clones, approximately 75% occurring once. The CDR3 is 13 amino acids. Germline V lookup: CDR1 MNHEY, CDR2 SMNVEV (reference sequence). This entry belongs to a study of cytomegalovirus exposure and HLA in healthy donors. This clonotype was sampled from a young man in good health and CMV-seronegative. Sample: PBMCs. The chain joins TRBV27 to TRBJ1-6, with 7 bases identical to TRBD1. CDR3 amino acids: CANSRDRASPLHF. DNA of the CDR3: TGTGCCAACAGTCGGGACAGAGCCTCACCCCTCCACTTT.